Presented here are 19 T cell receptor beta chains from one specimen sequenced in a study of blood T cells in healthy people across ages. Primers used in a second PCR of about 7 to 11 cycles were a sample-barcoded 5' primer and a J-beta primer mix. In TCRdb, the 5' RACE reads were re-called with MiXCR into one record per CDR3 protein. The sample includes about 640,000 distinct CDR3 sequences, about 30% of them seen just once. The sample was blood. The receptors originated from a woman aged 80 or older in good health.

As concerns this clonotype: The CDR3 does not close with the conserved phenylalanine or tryptophan, likely indicating a read error. The rearrangement joins TRBV5-1 to TRBJ2-5; 14 bases are a match to TRBD2. The J call may not be correct, given that the DNA end is closer to TRBJ2-7. The CDR3 runs 16 residues. Germline V CDR1 and CDR2: SGHRS, YFSETQ. The CDR3 sequence is CASSPGLAGAAYEQYI. CDR3 coding DNA: TGCGCCAGCAGCCCGGGACTAGCGGGGGCCGCCTACGAGCAGTACATC.

Many counts were recorded for this clonotype. The chain combines TRBV20-1 with TRBJ2-3; no definite D call. Germline lookup yields CDR1 DFQATT and CDR2 SNEGSKA (reference sequence). The V end lost 0 bases, the J end lost 2 bases, and 18 bases lay between the germline ends. The length of the CDR3 is 17 residues. CDR3 amino acids: CSARDLQKLSATDTQYF. The CDR3 DNA sequence: TGCAGTGCTAGAGATCTTCAGAAACTCAGCGCCACAGATACGCAGTATTTT.

This clonotype was detected many times. The CDR3 is CASSRTDSNQPQHF. Written as DNA, the CDR3 is TGTGCCAGCAGCCGAACAGATAGCAATCAGCCCCAGCATTTT. The V gene is TRBV7-9, the J gene TRBJ1-5; no clear D gene. The CDR3 extends over 14 amino acids. Trimming pared 5 bases from V and 0 bases from J, leaving 8 bases between. The germline V gene has CDR1 SEHNR and CDR2 FQNEAQ (reference sequence).

The V gene is TRBV28, the J gene TRBJ2-7, with TRBD2 matching 11 bases. CDR1 MDHEN and CDR2 SYDVKM come from the germline V gene. V dropped 6 bases and J dropped 4; count of bases not matched to a gene: 8. The CDR3 sequence is 15 residues long. The CDR3 protein is CASSISTSGRYEQYF. The CDR3, as DNA: TGTGCCAGCAGCATTTCCACTAGCGGGAGATACGAGCAGTACTTC.

There are many counts of this clonotype. The chain employs TRBV7-9 and TRBJ1-6; D gene unclear. V shed 5 bases and J shed 5 bases, with 7 bases lying between them. This CDR3 spans 13 amino acids. Germline V CDR1 and CDR2: SEHNR, FQNEAQ (reference sequence). The CDR3 protein is CASSRTDNSPLHF. The CDR3 nucleotides are TGTGCCAGCAGCCGGACTGATAATTCACCCCTCCACTTT.

Notes on this clonotype: The junction does not match germline at one end; this may be a read error. The rearrangement joins TRBV7-7 to TRBJ2-1, with 7 bases identical to TRBD1. Germline values: CDR1 SSHAT, CDR2 FNYEAQ (reference sequence). CDR3 length: 13 amino acids. CDR3 DNA sequence: TGTGCTAGCAGCGACAGGGCAGGGGGTGAGCAGTTCTTC. Residues: CASSDRAGGEQFF.

This clonotype came up many times. This rearrangement joins TRBV14 to TRBJ2-1; TRBD2 matches 12 bases. The CDR3 has 16 amino acids. The V segment lost 0 bases and the J segment 8 bases; nucleotides outside the gene matches: 5. Per germline, CDR1 SGHDN and CDR2 FVKESK. The CDR3 loop reads CASSQDLLAGGYEQFF. CDR3 sequence (DNA): TGTGCCAGCAGCCAAGATCTACTAGCGGGGGGCTATGAGCAGTTCTTC.

Of note for this clonotype: With a much larger clone just one base away, this may be a read error. The chain uses TRBV4-3 and TRBJ1-2; D ambiguous. The CDR3 spans 15 residues. The germline V gene encodes CDR1 LGHNA and CDR2 YSLEER. The chain's CDR3 is CVSSQDLGWDYGYTF. CDR3 coding DNA: TGCGTCAGCAGCCAAGATCTCGGGTGGGACTATGGCTACACCTTC.

This chain joins TRBV5-4 and TRBJ2-5; 7 bases agree with TRBD2. The CDR3 contains 13 residues. Germline V gives CDR1 SGHNT, CDR2 YYREEE (reference sequence). The V gene end was trimmed by 6 bases and the J gene end by 5 bases; junction bases not matched to a gene: 7. The CDR3, as DNA: TGTGCCAGCAACGGACGGGAGGTGGAGACCCAGTACTTC. Amino acid sequence: CASNGREVETQYF.

This clonotype occurred a few times. A much more abundant neighbour one base away suggests this may be a read error. The gene calls are TRBV3-1 and TRBJ2-1; D might be TRBD2 (7 bases). This CDR3 is 16 amino acids long. Trimming stripped 2 bases from V and 4 bases from J, with 15 bases between. CDR1 is LGHDT and CDR2 is YNNKEL in the germline V gene (reference sequence). CDR3 sequence reads: CASSQPRGGAYNEQFF. DNA for the CDR3: TGTGCCAGCAGCCAACCGAGGGGGGGGGCTTACAATGAGCAGTTCTTC.

In its sample, this clonotype was seen once. This chain uses TRBV4-1 with TRBJ2-7; 8 bases are shared with TRBD1. The V and J ends lost 4 bases and 3 bases, in that order; junction bases with no gene match: 8. Germline V gene lookup returns CDR1 MGHRA and CDR2 YSYEKL. The CDR3 runs to 15 residues. The CDR3 bases are TGCGCCAGCAGCCTAGGGACAGGAACAAACTACGAGCAGTACTTC. Amino acid sequence: CASSLGTGTNYEQYF.

This clonotype has at least ten counts. The rearrangement uses TRBV20-1 and TRBJ2-7, with TRBD2 as a possible D gene (5 bases). The CDR3 is 11 amino acids. Germline assignment: CDR1 DFQATT and CDR2 SNEGSKA (reference sequence). V was shortened by 6 bases and J by 5 bases, with 11 bases between the two germline ends. The CDR3 loop reads CSAPRGNEQYF. The CDR3 region has the DNA TGCAGTGCCCCGAGAGGGAACGAGCAGTACTTC.

In its sample, this clonotype was seen a few times. The chain employs TRBV6-1 and TRBJ2-2; D remains ambiguous. Germline loops: CDR1 MNHNS, CDR2 SASEGT. The CDR3 is 13 amino acids. Trimming cost V 7 bases and J 0 bases, with 6 bases left between them. CDR3 coding DNA: TGTGCCAGCACCGTTACGAACACCGGGGAGCTGTTTTTT. Translated: CASTVTNTGELFF.

The table lists this clonotype with a few counts. This chain connects TRBV9 to TRBJ2-3, with TRBD2 matching 9 bases. The CDR3 extends over 14 amino acids. Per germline, CDR1 SGDLS and CDR2 YYNGEE. J gave up 4 bases and V 1 base, and 1 base lay outside the gene matches. The CDR3 sequence: CASSVLAGADTQYF. CDR3 sequence (DNA): TGTGCCAGCAGCGTATTAGCGGGGGCAGATACGCAGTATTTT.

This clonotype was counted only a few times. A much larger clone sits a single nucleotide away, making a read error possible. The V gene is TRBV5-1, the J gene TRBJ2-5; D might be TRBD2 (6 bases). Germline CDR1 is SGHRS and CDR2 is YFSETQ. This CDR3 has 15 residues. V gave up 4 bases and J gave up 11 bases, with 24 bases separating them. The CDR3 bases are TGCGCCAGCAGCCCCTTACGGGGGTATAACAATGAGCAGTACTTC. It specifies CASSPLRGYNNEQYF.

As concerns this clonotype: This may arise from a read error, as a much more abundant clone is one base away. The chain recombines TRBV6-6 with TRBJ1-2; 8 nucleotides match TRBD1. The trim removed 6 bases at V and 6 bases at J, leaving 12 bases unmatched. The CDR3 loop spans 15 amino acids. Germline V gives CDR1 MNHNY, CDR2 SVGAGI (reference sequence). The CDR3 sequence is CASSHQGAGGHGYTF. Written as DNA, the CDR3 is TGTGCCAGCAGCCACCAGGGGGCAGGGGGCCATGGCTACACCTTC.

This clonotype was observed a handful of times. One base away lies a much larger clone, so this may be a sequencing read error. The chain joins TRBV12-3 or TRBV12-4 to TRBJ1-2, with D maybe TRBD1 (6 bases). CDR3 length: 15 residues. The ends were cut back, 10 bases at V and 4 bases at J, with 22 bases in the middle. In DNA, the CDR3 is TGTGCCAACACCCTAAGGGCAGGGACACTCTATGGCTACACCTTC. This encodes CANTLRAGTLYGYTF.

The chain links TRBV4-2 to TRBJ2-7; 9 nucleotides agree with TRBD2. In germline, CDR1 is LGHNA, CDR2 YNFKEQ. The CDR3 consists of 14 residues. Germline trimming cut 4 bases from V and 3 bases from J; bases unmatched to any gene: 4. Here the CDR3 reads CASSRLAASYEQYF. CDR3 nucleotides: TGTGCCAGCAGCCGACTAGCGGCCAGCTACGAGCAGTACTTC.

This clonotype came up a few times. The chain joins TRBV28 to TRBJ2-1, with D uncertain. V was trimmed by 4 bases and J by 15 bases, leaving 13 bases between them. This CDR3 is built from 11 residues. CDR1 and CDR2 (germline): MDHEN, SYDVKM. CDR3 DNA: TGTGCCAGCAGTTCCCAAGTAGAGGCGTTCTTC. Protein: CASSSQVEAFF.